A single sample is the source of the 6 T cell receptor beta chains below, sequenced in a study of tissue T cells after allogeneic stem cell transplantation (dated by TCRdb to between 2020 and 2023). Library prep was done by the immunoSEQ multiplex PCR assay. In TCRdb, the immuneACCESS table is reduced to in-frame sequences with V and J assigned. These tables do not hold every clone; where another copy was compared, an unresolved V gene accounts for under half, and the others remain unexplained. The sample has roughly 1,800 clones on record, under 50% of them singletons. 23% of the sample comes from the top ten. According to the study, the label for this sample's time point signals: mouse harvest day 14 after allogeneic transplant. Mouse grafts combined 10^7 T-cell-depleted bone marrow cells with 10^6 splenic CD5+ T cells, given via tail vein injection. Material: lymph node tissue. Receptors were obtained from a female BALB/c mouse given C57BL/6 T cells with graft-versus-host disease after an allogeneic hematopoietic cell transplant.

Of note for this clone: The gene symbols are mouse symbols. The read terminates 1 residue ahead of where the CDR3 ends, so the germline J gene completes it. The chain is built from TRBV13-1 and TRBJ2-7; 10 positions match TRBD2. Germline assignment: CDR1 NSHNY and CDR2 SYGAGN. This CDR3 region has 11 residues. Trimming took 8 bases from V and 7 from J; bases not matched to a gene: 3. Incomplete CDR3 DNA: TGTGCCAGGGACTGGGGGAGGGAACAGTAC. It codes for CARDWGREQY. The complete CDR3 protein is CARDWGREQYF.

Concerning this clone: Any gene name here is a mouse gene name. The read terminates 1 residue ahead of where the CDR3 ends, so the germline J gene completes it. This sequence joins TRBV16 and TRBJ1-1; D is unclear. Deletions cut 0 bases from V and 0 bases from J, with 5 bases between. The germline V gene has CDR1 SGHSA and CDR2 FRNQAP. The CDR3 loop spans 14 amino acids. CDR3 loop: CASSLETTNTEVFF. Partial CDR3 DNA: TGTGCAAGCAGCTTAGAGACAACAAACACAGAAGTCTTC.

As concerns this clone: Gene names are the mouse ones. The observed sequence ends 1 residue before the CDR3 terminus, with the missing tail filled in from the germline J gene. The chain is built from TRBV13-1 and TRBJ1-2; TRBD1 matches 7 bases. The CDR3 is 14 amino acids. V was clipped by 2 bases and J by 3 bases; unmatched bases: 4. Germline CDR1 is NSHNY and CDR2 is SYGAGN. CDR3 DNA (partial): TGTGCCAGCAGTGACGGGACAGCATACTCCGACTACACC. This encodes CASSDGTAYSDYT. The full CDR3 protein is CASSDGTAYSDYTF.

Comment on this clone: Genes and germline are mouse. The CDR3 goes on 1 residue after the read ends, and that part is filled in from the germline J gene. The genes are TRBV15 and TRBJ1-1; D is undetermined. The CDR3 has 13 residues. From germline, CDR1 is SGHND and CDR2 FRSKSL. V gave up 3 bases and J gave up 4 bases, with 9 bases separating them. The CDR3 loop reads CASSFGESTEVFF. CDR3 DNA, as far as it was read: TGTGCCAGCAGTTTCGGGGAATCCACAGAAGTCTTC.

On this clone: Gene names refer to mouse genes. The read terminates 1 residue ahead of where the CDR3 ends, so the germline J gene completes it. V and J are TRBV23 and TRBJ2-4; the table's TRBD2 call for D was not verified on the DNA. Per germline, CDR1 KGHTA and CDR2 FQNQQP. The CDR3 is 16 amino acids. The CDR3 is CSSAGTGGGGQNTLYF. The DNA read from the CDR3 is TGCTCCAGCGCCGGGACTGGGGGAGGGGGTCAAAACACCTTGTAC.

This clone came up a few times. Gene and germline names: mouse. The CDR3 end is not reached by the read, which stops 1 residue before it; the germline J gene fills it in. The V gene is TRBV3, the J gene TRBJ2-7; TRBD2 matches at 8 bases. Germline CDR1 and CDR2: SNHLY and FYNGKV (reference sequence). The CDR3 contains 14 residues. With V trimmed by 1 base and J by 4 bases, 3 bases remained unmatched. The CDR3 region is CASSLDWGIYEQYF. The part of the CDR3 DNA that was read is TGTGCCAGCAGCTTAGACTGGGGGATTTATGAACAGTAC.